Presented here are 25 T cell receptor beta chains from one specimen sequenced in a study of T cell repertoires in cytomegalovirus infection. TCRdb reprocessed the reads with MiXCR, giving one entry per CDR3 protein. The profile shows about 180,000 distinct CDR3 sequences, around an eighth of them singletons. The sample was PBMCs. Source of these receptors: a human donor in good health (CMV status not recorded). Some clones in this sample may be carry-over from other donors' samples.

This clonotype was found many times. The chain carries TRBV6-2 or TRBV6-3 and TRBJ2-3, with D tentatively TRBD2 (6 bases). Germline V gives CDR1 MNHEY, CDR2 SVGEGT. Deletions cut 4 bases from V and 9 bases from J, with 14 bases between. The CDR3 spans 13 residues. CDR3 protein: CASSLRETETQYF. As DNA, the CDR3 is TGTGCCAGCAGTTTGCGGGAAACCGAGACGCAGTATTTT.

This chain links TRBV6-2 or TRBV6-3 with TRBJ1-2, with TRBD1 as a possible D gene (5 bases). The V gene's germline CDR1 is MNHEY and CDR2 SVGEGT. Trimming cost V 7 bases and J 0 bases, with 9 bases left between them. CDR3 length: 13 residues. CDR3 nucleotide sequence: TGTGCCAGCACTCCAGGGCCTAACTATGGCTACACCTTC. Its protein product is CASTPGPNYGYTF.

There are a few counts of this clonotype. The chain uses TRBV28 and TRBJ1-1; D ambiguous. The CDR3 contains 12 residues. Germline V CDR1 and CDR2: MDHEN, SYDVKM. V lost 6 bases, J lost 6 bases, and 11 bases lay in between. The CDR3 sequence is CASRSRRSEAFF. The CDR3 DNA follows: TGTGCCAGCAGGTCAAGGAGGTCTGAAGCTTTCTTT.

The V call is TRBV5-4, the J call TRBJ2-3; 13 positions match TRBD2. The ends lost 4 bases at V and 2 bases at J; junction bases unmatched: 4. CDR3 length: 16 amino acids. The V gene's germline CDR1 is SGHNT and CDR2 YYREEE (reference sequence). CDR3 coding DNA: TGTGCCAGCAGCGGAACTAGCGGGGGGGCCACAGATACGCAGTATTTT. Amino acids: CASSGTSGGATDTQYF.

In this sample, this clonotype turned up many times. CDR3 sequence: CASSIPTGQGAQETQYF. Here the CDR3 DNA reads TGTGCCAGCAGCATCCCTACCGGACAGGGGGCGCAAGAGACCCAGTACTTC. The V gene is TRBV12-3 or TRBV12-4, the J gene TRBJ2-5, with 11 bases fitting TRBD1. The CDR3 loop spans 17 amino acids. J gave up 2 bases and V 6 bases, and 11 bases lay outside the gene matches.

This clonotype was found many times. V is TRBV6-2 or TRBV6-3 and J is TRBJ2-7, with TRBD2 identical over 15 bases. The V and J ends lost 6 bases and 6 bases, in that order; junction bases with no gene match: 6. Germline CDR1 and CDR2: MNHEY and SVGEGT. This CDR3 has 15 residues. The DNA for the CDR3 is TGTGCCAGCAGATACCCGGGACTAGCGGGAGGCGAGCAGTACTTC. Protein product: CASRYPGLAGGEQYF.

There are many counts of this clonotype. The V call is TRBV7-9, the J call TRBJ2-5, with D possibly being TRBD1 or TRBD2 (5 bases each). V lost 4 bases to trimming and J lost 3 bases, with 15 bases between them. Germline assignment: CDR1 SEHNR and CDR2 FQNEAQ (reference sequence). The CDR3 is made up of 15 amino acids. CDR3 region: CASSYRDEGEETQYF. As DNA, the CDR3 is TGTGCCAGCAGCTACCGGGACGAGGGTGAAGAGACCCAGTACTTC.

The chain employs TRBV27 and TRBJ2-7; D gene ambiguous. The length of the CDR3 is 11 residues. Germline V gene lookup returns CDR1 MNHEY and CDR2 SMNVEV (reference sequence). Trimming stripped 5 bases from V and 6 bases from J, with 8 bases between. CDR3: CASSRGIEQYF. CDR3 sequence (DNA): TGTGCCAGCAGTCGAGGAATCGAGCAGTACTTC.

The V call is TRBV7-9, the J call TRBJ1-1; D not certain. Germline values: CDR1 SEHNR, CDR2 FQNEAQ (reference sequence). CDR3 size: 10 residues. V lost 5 bases and J 10 bases, leaving 8 bases between the germline ends. The CDR3 here is CASSDVGAFF. CDR3 bases: TGTGCCAGCAGCGATGTCGGAGCTTTCTTT.

In its sample, this clonotype was seen a few times. A much larger clone sits a single nucleotide away, making a read error possible. This rearrangement joins TRBV7-6 to TRBJ1-1; unclear D gene. The germline CDR1 and CDR2 sequences are SGHVS and FNYEAQ. The CDR3 is 14 amino acids. Trimming left V 3 bases short and J 3 bases short, with 11 bases between. DNA of the CDR3: TGTGCCAGCAGCTTCGAGAAGGATGACACTGAAGCTTTCTTT. This translates into CASSFEKDDTEAFF.

This clonotype occurred many times. The CDR3 DNA follows: TGCGCCAGCAGCCATGGGGGGACTGAGTACGAGCAGTACTTC. Protein sequence: CASSHGGTEYEQYF. This rearrangement joins TRBV5-1 to TRBJ2-7; possible D gene TRBD2, 6 bases. Germline V gives CDR1 SGHRS, CDR2 YFSETQ. Trimming took off 4 bases at V and 4 bases at J, with 15 bases between the two ends. CDR3 size: 14 residues.

The chain combines TRBV6-2 or TRBV6-3 with TRBJ2-6; D is ambiguous. V dropped 2 bases and J dropped 0 bases, with 5 bases sitting between them. CDR3 length: 15 amino acids. Looked up from germline, CDR1 is MNHEY and CDR2 is SVGEGT. This chain's CDR3 is CASSYGYSGANVLTF. In DNA, the CDR3 is TGTGCCAGCAGTTACGGGTACTCTGGGGCCAACGTCCTGACTTTC.

This clonotype has just a few counts. This sequence joins TRBV7-2 and TRBJ2-1; the match to TRBD2 covers 8 bases. Germline V gene sequence: CDR1 SGHTA, CDR2 FQGNSA. This CDR3 comprises 14 residues. The J segment lost 10 bases and the V segment lost 6 bases, leaving 11 bases of the junction unmatched. The CDR3 nucleotides read TGTGCCAGCAGGGAAGTCCGGGGGGGCCGGGAGCAGTTCTTC. It codes for CASREVRGGREQFF.

This chain links TRBV29-1 with TRBJ2-2; TRBD1 matches 10 bases. The CDR3 loop spans 15 amino acids. Germline lookup yields CDR1 SQVTM and CDR2 ANQGSEA. V dropped 3 bases and J dropped 5; count of bases not matched to a gene: 6. CDR3 sequence reads: CSVEPGTGVTGELFF. The DNA for the CDR3 is TGCAGCGTTGAGCCGGGGACAGGGGTGACCGGGGAGCTGTTTTTT.

This clonotype appeared many times. CDR3 protein: CASSFRQGDQPQHF. The CDR3 DNA reads TGTGCCAGCAGCTTCCGACAGGGCGATCAGCCCCAGCATTTT. The rearrangement uses TRBV7-2 and TRBJ1-5; 7 positions agree with TRBD1. The CDR3 contains 14 residues. V lost 3 bases and J lost 5; bases outside the gene matches: 4. CDR1 SGHTA and CDR2 FQGNSA come from the germline V gene.

CDR3 nucleotides: TGTGCCAGCAGTTGGTGGGGGAAGACACACAATGAGCAGTTCTTC. The encoded protein is CASSWWGKTHNEQFF. The chain employs TRBV6-1 and TRBJ2-1; perhaps D is TRBD1 or TRBD2 (5 bases each). The V gene lost 5 bases and the J gene lost 5 bases, with 16 bases spanning the gap. The CDR3 sequence is 15 residues long. Germline V lookup: CDR1 MNHNS, CDR2 SASEGT.

Many counts were recorded for this clonotype. This chain connects TRBV7-9 to TRBJ2-7; no clear D. Trimming cost V 6 bases and J 3 bases, with 24 bases left between them. There are 17 residues in the CDR3. Looked up from germline, CDR1 is SEHNR and CDR2 is FQNEAQ (reference sequence). The CDR3 loop is CASRKSRGMSDHYEQYF. Written as DNA, the CDR3 is TGTGCCAGCAGAAAAAGTAGAGGTATGTCAGACCACTACGAGCAGTACTTC.

This clonotype was counted many times. The rearrangement links TRBV2 to TRBJ1-1, with a possible D match to TRBD1 (5 bases). This CDR3 region has 14 residues. Germline V gene lookup returns CDR1 SNHLY and CDR2 FYNNEI. V lost 3 bases, J lost 0 bases, and 8 bases lay in between. CDR3 protein: CASSEVQVNTEAFF. The CDR3 DNA sequence: TGTGCCAGCAGTGAGGTACAGGTGAACACTGAAGCTTTCTTT.

This clonotype was counted many times. The chain has TRBV15 and TRBJ1-6; TRBD1 matches at 7 bases. The CDR3 is made up of 13 amino acids. Germline V lookup: CDR1 LNHNV, CDR2 YYDKDF (reference sequence). With V trimmed by 3 bases and J by 11 bases, 4 bases remained unmatched. The CDR3 loop is CATSSYQGAPLHF. The CDR3 DNA follows: TGTGCCACCAGCAGTTACCAGGGGGCACCCCTCCACTTT.

The chain has TRBV3-1 and TRBJ2-6, with D perhaps TRBD1 or TRBD2 (7 bases each). Trimming removed 4 bases at V and 0 bases at J, with 13 bases between. The length of the CDR3 is 17 residues. The germline V gene encodes CDR1 LGHDT and CDR2 YNNKEL (reference sequence). The CDR3 DNA follows: TGTGCCAGCAGCCGCCAGGGGGGGGGCTCTGGGGCCAACGTCCTGACTTTC. It encodes CASSRQGGGSGANVLTF. The entire variable domain, with the rest obtained from reference TRBV3-1 and TRBJ2-6, is as follows: DTAVSQTPKYLVTQMGNDKSIKCEQNLGHDTMYWYKQDSKKFLKIMFSYNNKELIINETVPNRFSPKSPDKAHLNLHINSLELGDSAVYFCASSRQGGGSGANVLTFGAGSRLTVL.

The chain has TRBV19 and TRBJ1-1; 8 positions agree with TRBD1. This CDR3 has 15 amino acids. CDR1 and CDR2 (germline): LNHDA, SQIVND (reference sequence). The V and J ends lost 3 bases and 1 base, in that order; junction bases with no gene match: 4. The CDR3 here is CASSIPGTGNTEAFF. CDR3 sequence (DNA): TGTGCCAGTAGTATCCCCGGGACAGGGAACACTGAAGCTTTCTTT.

This clonotype was recorded a few times. The chain is built from TRBV20-1 and TRBJ2-7; D is possibly TRBD2 (6 bases). CDR3 length: 13 residues. Germline CDR1 reads DFQATT; CDR2 reads SNEGSKA (reference sequence). The V and J ends lost 5 bases and 4 bases respectively, with 15 bases between them. As DNA, the CDR3 is TGCAGTGCTTATAGCGGAGAAACTTACGAGCAGTACTTC. Amino acid sequence: CSAYSGETYEQYF.

The sample holds many counts of this clonotype. The rearrangement uses TRBV7-2 and TRBJ2-2, with 7 bases that match TRBD1. V shed 5 bases and J 2 bases; nucleotides not matched to a gene: 5. The germline V gene has CDR1 SGHTA and CDR2 FQGNSA. The CDR3 totals 15 residues. The CDR3 region is CASSPTGLNTGELFF. In nucleotides, the CDR3 is TGTGCCAGCAGCCCGACAGGGCTAAACACCGGGGAGCTGTTTTTT.

This clonotype was counted many times. The gene calls are TRBV6-2 or TRBV6-3 and TRBJ1-2; 7 bases line up with TRBD1. The CDR3 contains 14 residues. V was pared by 6 bases and J by 4 bases, with 8 bases of the junction left unmatched. Germline-derived CDR1 and CDR2 are MNHEY and SVGEGT. The CDR3 nucleotides read TGTGCCAGCAGACAACAGGGGTCAATCTATGGCTACACCTTC. This translates into CASRQQGSIYGYTF.

This clonotype was seen a few times. The genes are TRBV2 and TRBJ2-1; the D gene is possibly TRBD2 (5 bases). This CDR3 has 15 residues. Trimming stripped 3 bases from V and 1 base from J, with 10 bases between. The germline V gene encodes CDR1 SNHLY and CDR2 FYNNEI. The CDR3: CASSEVSASYNEQFF. For the CDR3, the DNA is TGTGCCAGCAGTGAGGTTAGCGCTTCCTACAATGAGCAGTTCTTC.